One sample yielded the 25 T cell receptor beta chains listed below, sequenced in a study of blood T cell repertoires in COVID-19. The protocol was immunoSEQ multiplex PCR, while the TCRdb copy is restricted to in-frame clones and leaves out a portion. Here the sample spans around 300,000 clones, around 84% being singletons. Sequencing was performed on PBMCs or T cells enriched from blood (not recorded which). The origin of the receptors is a woman aged 50 to 60 who had recovered from COVID-19.

The CDR3 bases are TGTGCCAGCAGCCCGACGACAGGGCGAGGGGAAAAACTGTTTTTT. It translates to CASSPTTGRGEKLFF. The chain recombines TRBV3-1 (or the pseudogene TRBV3-2) with TRBJ1-4, with 7 bases fitting TRBD1. This CDR3 comprises 15 residues. V lost 4 bases to trimming and J lost 8 bases; unmatched junction nucleotides: 10. CDR1 and CDR2 from the germline V gene are LGHDT and YNNKEL (reference sequence).

This sequence joins TRBV4-1 and TRBJ2-4, with a weak D call TRBD1 (6 bases). The V gene lost 4 bases and the J gene lost 4 bases, with 14 bases spanning the gap. Germline CDR1 reads MGHRA; CDR2 reads YSYEKL. CDR3 length: 15 residues. The CDR3 DNA sequence: TGCGCCAGCAGCCGCAGTAGGGGGACGAAAAACATTCAGTACTTC. Translation: CASSRSRGTKNIQYF.

This chain joins TRBV3-1 (or the pseudogene TRBV3-2) and TRBJ1-5, with a tentative D call TRBD1 (5 bases). Between the trimmed V and J ends, which lost 7 bases and 9 bases, there was a span of 13 bases. The germline V gene has CDR1 LGHDT and CDR2 YNNKEL (reference sequence). CDR3 length: 12 residues. The CDR3 sequence is CASTSGQGPQHF. The CDR3 DNA sequence: TGTGCCAGCACTTCCGGGCAGGGGCCCCAGCATTTT.

There are a few counts of this clone. The V and J genes are TRBV3-1 (or the pseudogene TRBV3-2) and TRBJ2-7; 7 bases are a match to TRBD2. J lost 8 bases, V lost 0 bases, and 13 bases had no gene match. Germline-derived CDR1 and CDR2 are LGHDT and YNNKEL (reference sequence). CDR3 length equals 16 residues. The CDR3 DNA reads as TGTGCCAGCAGCCAAGATTTCGGGGGAGGGTTCATCCAGCAGTACTTC. Protein sequence: CASSQDFGGGFIQQYF.

The chain recombines TRBV21-1 with TRBJ2-1; TRBD1 is the table's D call, not checked against the DNA. TRBV21-1 is labeled a pseudogene. The CDR3 is 14 residues long. The chain's CDR3 is CAARLTVMYNEQFF. CDR3 DNA sequence: TGTGCCGCTCGCTTAACAGTAATGTATAATGAGCAGTTCTTC.

In DNA, the CDR3 is TGTGCCAGCAACACGGGACAGGGGGCGAATACGCAGTATTTT. It yields the protein CASNTGQGANTQYF. This sequence joins TRBV7-2 and TRBJ2-3, with 12 bases matching TRBD1. CDR1 SGHTA and CDR2 FQGNSA come from the germline V gene. The CDR3 is made up of 14 amino acids. V trimming: 7 bases; J trimming: 7 bases; junction bases outside the gene matches: 6. Drawing the rest from reference TRBV7-2 and TRBJ2-3, the complete variable domain is GAGVSQSPSNKVTEKGKDVELRCDPISGHTALYWYRQSLGQGLEFLIYFQGNSAPDKSGLPSDRFSAERTGGSVSTLTIQRTQQEDSAVYLCASNTGQGANTQYFGPGTRLTVL.

This clone showed up just once. This rearrangement joins TRBV25-1 to TRBJ2-7; D perhaps matches TRBD2 (6 bases). Deletions cut 6 bases from V and 5 bases from J, with 20 bases between. This CDR3 is built from 15 residues. Germline V gene data show CDR1 as MGHDK and CDR2 as SYGVNS. CDR3: CASSSRRDLPHEQYF. The CDR3 DNA sequence: TGTGCCAGCAGCAGCAGGCGGGACCTCCCCCACGAGCAGTACTTC.

The chain joins TRBV7-2 to TRBJ2-4; 13 bases match TRBD2. Looked up from germline, CDR1 is SGHTA and CDR2 is FQGNSA. The CDR3 covers 18 residues. V trimming: 1 base; J trimming: 9 bases; junction bases outside the gene matches: 12. The DNA of the CDR3 is TGTGCCAGCAGCTTAGACGGGACTAGCGGGACCCTACAGAGCATTCAGTACTTC. It specifies CASSLDGTSGTLQSIQYF.

This chain links TRBV6-5 with TRBJ2-7, with 9 bases fitting TRBD1. This CDR3 is 14 amino acids long. With V trimmed by 6 bases and J by 4 bases, 7 bases remained unmatched. Germline V gene sequence: CDR1 MNHEY, CDR2 SVGAGI. The CDR3 nucleotides read TGTGCCAGCAGGGCCGGGACAGGGCAATACGAGCAGTACTTC. It codes for CASRAGTGQYEQYF.

This chain links TRBV9 with TRBJ2-1; 8 bases fit TRBD1. The junction had 8 bases not matched to a gene; V was cut back by 3 bases and J by 3 bases. Looked up from germline, CDR1 is SGDLS and CDR2 is YYNGEE. The length of the CDR3 is 16 residues. CDR3 sequence: CASSGTGTGNYNEQFF. The CDR3 DNA reads as TGTGCCAGCAGCGGAACCGGGACAGGTAACTACAATGAGCAGTTCTTC. The whole variable domain, filled in from reference TRBV9 and TRBJ2-1, reads DSGVTQTPKHLITATGQRVTLRCSPRSGDLSVYWYQQSLDQGLQFLIQYYNGEERAKGNILERFSAQQFPDLHSELNLSSLELGDSALYFCASSGTGTGNYNEQFFGPGTRLTVL.

This clone came up once. The chain has TRBV28 and TRBJ2-7; possibly TRBD1 for D (5 bases). The CDR3 length is 15 residues. The germline gives CDR1 MDHEN, CDR2 SYDVKM. The germline V and J ends were trimmed by 3 bases and 3 bases, with 15 bases remaining between them. The DNA of the CDR3 is TGTGCCAGCAGTTTGTTTTCAGGGATAAGCTACGAGCAGTACTTC. Protein: CASSLFSGISYEQYF.

The chain has TRBV7-2 and TRBJ2-1; 11 bases agree with TRBD2. The J segment lost 3 bases and the V segment lost 1 base, leaving 2 bases of the junction unmatched. The germline CDR1 and CDR2 sequences are SGHTA and FQGNSA. CDR3 length: 16 residues. The CDR3 region has the DNA TGTGCCAGCAGCTTAGGACTAGCGGGGCGCTACAATGAGCAGTTCTTC. It specifies CASSLGLAGRYNEQFF.

This chain uses TRBV19 with TRBJ1-5, with D unclear. V was shortened by 5 bases and J by 7 bases, with 18 bases between the two germline ends. The CDR3 spans 15 residues. Germline values: CDR1 LNHDA, CDR2 SQIVND (reference sequence). CDR3 DNA: TGTGCCAGTAGTCTAATCCGATTTCAAGAACAGCCCCAGCATTTT. Amino acids: CASSLIRFQEQPQHF.

The rearrangement joins TRBV6-5 to TRBJ1-6; 8 nucleotides align to TRBD1. Trimming at V came to 4 bases and at J to 7 bases, leaving 6 bases not matched to a gene. Germline CDR1 MNHEY, CDR2 SVGAGI. This CDR3 spans 15 amino acids. CDR3 sequence: CASSFRGHLNSPLHF. CDR3 coding DNA: TGTGCCAGCAGTTTCAGGGGGCATCTGAATTCACCCCTCCACTTT.

The genes are TRBV10-1 and TRBJ1-4; TRBD1 might be the D (5 bases). The CDR3 contains 14 residues. Germline V gene sequence: CDR1 WNHNN, CDR2 SYGVQD (reference sequence). V was trimmed by 3 bases and J by 11 bases, leaving 16 bases between them. The CDR3 is CASSDGGNGAKLFF. In DNA, the CDR3 is TGCGCCAGCAGTGACGGTGGCAATGGGGCTAAACTGTTTTTT.

The V call is TRBV5-6, the J call TRBJ1-2, with TRBD1 matching 7 bases. Per germline, CDR1 SGHDT and CDR2 YYEEEE. The CDR3 sequence is 14 residues long. The trim removed 0 bases at V and 7 bases at J, leaving 6 bases unmatched. The CDR3 is CASSLEGARSGYTF. The CDR3, as DNA: TGTGCCAGCAGCTTGGAGGGGGCGCGTAGTGGCTACACCTTC.

The chain recombines TRBV7-2 with TRBJ2-7, with D possibly TRBD2 on 7 matching bases. The germline V gene encodes CDR1 SGHTA and CDR2 FQGNSA. This CDR3 comprises 15 residues. The V end lost 4 bases, the J end lost 5 bases, and 18 bases lay between the germline ends. The CDR3 spells CASSSRLGGAHEQYF. The CDR3 DNA reads as TGTGCCAGCAGCTCCCGCCTAGGGGGGGCGCACGAGCAGTACTTC.

The chain carries TRBV9 and TRBJ2-5, with 7 bases matching TRBD2. V was clipped by 3 bases and J by 7 bases; unmatched bases: 9. The CDR3 contains 14 residues. Germline lookup yields CDR1 SGDLS and CDR2 YYNGEE. Here the CDR3 reads CASSALADLGTQYF. The CDR3 region has the DNA TGTGCCAGCAGCGCTCTAGCGGACTTAGGGACCCAGTACTTC.

This clone was recorded a few times. This chain connects TRBV19 to TRBJ2-2; 13 bases are a match to TRBD2. Germline trimming cut 6 bases from V and 5 bases from J; bases unmatched to any gene: 9. CDR3 length equals 17 residues. Germline V gene data show CDR1 as LNHDA and CDR2 as SQIVND (reference sequence). The CDR3: CASSAEEGLAGTGELFF. The CDR3 region has the DNA TGTGCCAGTAGCGCCGAGGAGGGACTAGCGGGAACCGGGGAGCTGTTTTTT.

The chain combines TRBV5-6 with TRBJ1-4, with 8 positions matching TRBD1. Germline CDR1 SGHDT, CDR2 YYEEEE. There are 15 residues in the CDR3. V lost 6 bases and J lost 0; bases outside the gene matches: 4. DNA for the CDR3: TGTGCCAGCAACGCACAGGGGGCAACTAATGAAAAACTGTTTTTT. Protein: CASNAQGATNEKLFF. The full variable domain, its missing parts supplied by reference TRBV5-6 and TRBJ1-4, is DAGVTQSPTHLIKTRGQQVTLRCSPKSGHDTVSWYQQALGQGPQFIFQYYEEEERQRGNFPDRFSGHQFPNYSSELNVNALLLGDSALYLCASNAQGATNEKLFFGSGTQLSVL.

The chain recombines TRBV11-2 with TRBJ2-1; 7 bases align to TRBD1. Germline trimming cut 3 bases from V and 5 bases from J; bases unmatched to any gene: 7. The CDR3 covers 15 residues. Germline lookup yields CDR1 SGHAT and CDR2 FQNNGV. The CDR3 sequence is CASSFHGQANNEQFF. The CDR3 nucleotides read TGTGCCAGCAGCTTCCACGGACAGGCGAACAATGAGCAGTTCTTC.

The chain is built from TRBV11-2 and TRBJ2-7; 8 nucleotides match TRBD2. The ends lost 5 bases at V and 6 bases at J; junction bases unmatched: 12. CDR3 length equals 15 residues. CDR1 SGHAT and CDR2 FQNNGV come from the germline V gene. The CDR3: CASSRTTGTRGEQYF. CDR3 DNA: TGTGCCAGCAGCCGAACTACCGGGACTAGAGGCGAGCAGTACTTC. The full variable domain, with the rest looked up from reference TRBV11-2 and TRBJ2-7, is EAGVAQSPRYKIIEKRQSVAFWCNPISGHATLYWYQQILGQGPKLLIQFQNNGVVDDSQLPKDRFSAERLKGVDSTLKIQPAKLEDSAVYLCASSRTTGTRGEQYFGPGTRLTVT.

J is TRBJ1-5 and V is TRBV27; 9 bases fit TRBD1. With 2 bases clipped from V and 7 bases from J, the junction kept 6 bases outside the gene matches. Per the germline V gene, CDR1 is MNHEY and CDR2 is SMNVEV (reference sequence). The CDR3 covers 15 residues. The CDR3 region has the DNA TGTGCCAGCAGTTTACAGTTGGGGACAGGGCAGCCCCAGCATTTT. Encoded protein: CASSLQLGTGQPQHF.

The CDR3 DNA reads as TGCAGCGTTGCAGGGTTTGCAACTAATGAAAAACTGTTTTTT. Residues: CSVAGFATNEKLFF. The V call is TRBV29-1, the J call TRBJ1-4; D might be TRBD1 (5 bases). The V gene lost 4 bases and the J gene lost 0 bases, with 9 bases spanning the gap. The CDR3 is 14 residues long. Per germline, CDR1 SQVTM and CDR2 ANQGSEA. Based on the CDR3 plus reference TRBV29-1 and TRBJ1-4, the full variable domain is SAVISQKPSRDICQRGTSLTIQCQVDSQVTMMFWYRQQPGQSLTLIATANQGSEATYESGFVIDKFPISRPNLTFSTLTVSNMSPEDSSIYLCSVAGFATNEKLFFGSGTQLSVL.

In its sample, this clone was seen once. This chain joins TRBV5-4 and TRBJ1-4; 8 nucleotides line up with TRBD1. Germline V CDR1 and CDR2: SGHNT, YYREEE (reference sequence). CDR3 length equals 15 residues. Losses at the gene ends were 4 bases for V and 5 bases for J; bases not matched to a gene: 7. For the CDR3, the DNA is TGTGCCAGCAGCCTTTGGACAGGGATGAATGAAAAACTGTTTTTT. It is translated as CASSLWTGMNEKLFF.